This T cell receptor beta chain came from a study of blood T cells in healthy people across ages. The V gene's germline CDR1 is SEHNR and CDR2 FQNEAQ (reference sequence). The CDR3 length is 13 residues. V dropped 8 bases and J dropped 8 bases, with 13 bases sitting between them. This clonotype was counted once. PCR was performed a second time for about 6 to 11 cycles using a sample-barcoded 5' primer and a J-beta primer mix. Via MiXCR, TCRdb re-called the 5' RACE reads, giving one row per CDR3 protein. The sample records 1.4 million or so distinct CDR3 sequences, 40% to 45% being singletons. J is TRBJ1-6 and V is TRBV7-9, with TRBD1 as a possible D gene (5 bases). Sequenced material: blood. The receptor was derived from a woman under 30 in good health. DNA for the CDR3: TGTGCCAGCGGATTGGGGGTGGATTCACCCCTCCACTTT. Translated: CASGLGVDSPLHF.